This is a list of T cell receptor beta chains from one sample in a study of OX40 agonist ivuxolimab in advanced cancers. Produced via immunoSEQ multiplex PCR; TCRdb's table is partial and in-frame only. There are over 50,000 clones in the sample; 83% occur only once, and 0.6% to 0.8% lies in the top ten. Here the sequenced sample was CD4+ or CD8+ T cells sorted from blood, taken in a trial of the OX40 agonist ivuxolimab. The receptors here all came from an adult with an advanced solid tumor such as melanoma, head and neck, liver or kidney cancer. The CDR3 runs from the conserved cysteine through the conserved F or W. D genes are given only for firm matches. Size values are once, few and many counts, or a class for expanded clones, and some rows have none.

clone_size d_call j_call v_call cdr3_aa cdr3_nt
few NA TRBJ1-2 TRBV30 CAWSVRQTYGYTF TGTGCCTGGAGTGTACGGCAGACCTATGGCTACACCTTC
NA NA TRBJ2-1 TRBV18 CASSPAHPNEQFF TGTGCCAGCTCACCGGCACACCCCAATGAGCAGTTCTTC
NA TRBD1 TRBJ1-2 TRBV5-1 CASSPGTANSNYGYTF TGCGCCAGCAGCCCGGGGACAGCCAATTCGAACTATGGCTACACCTTC
few NA TRBJ1-1 TRBV6-4 CASRRTGMNTEAFF TGTGCCAGCAGGCGAACAGGGATGAACACTGAAGCTTTCTTT
NA NA TRBJ2-3 TRBV27 CASSLRLARPDTQYF TGTGCCAGCAGTTTGAGGCTAGCTAGGCCAGATACGCAGTATTTT
NA NA TRBJ2-2 TRBV7-9 CASSAGRGEVTGELFF TGTGCCAGCAGCGCGGGACGGGGCGAGGTCACCGGGGAGCTGTTTTTT
NA TRBD1 TRBJ1-2 TRBV19 CASSIDGQGIFGYTF TGTGCCAGTAGTATAGACGGACAGGGGATATTTGGCTACACCTTC
NA TRBD2 TRBJ2-5 TRBV18 CASSPPGLAGVEETQYF TGTGCCAGCTCACCACCGGGACTAGCGGGAGTCGAAGAGACCCAGTACTTC
NA NA TRBJ1-2 TRBV9 CASSAADASYYGYTF TGTGCCAGCAGCGCGGCAGACGCATCTTACTATGGCTACACCTTC
NA TRBD1 TRBJ2-5 TRBV7-3 CASSYAGQGETQYF TGTGCCAGCAGCTACGCTGGACAGGGAGAGACCCAGTACTTC
NA NA TRBJ2-1 TRBV5-1 CASSLGWGNYYNEQFF TGCGCCAGCAGCTTGGGGTGGGGGAATTACTACAATGAGCAGTTCTTC
few TRBD2 TRBJ2-3 TRBV6-6 CASSGLDSTDTQYF TGTGCCAGCAGTGGACTAGATAGCACAGATACGCAGTATTTT
once NA TRBJ2-1 TRBV6-5 CASSPAGRDNEQFF TGTGCCAGCAGTCCAGCCGGGCGGGACAATGAGCAGTTCTTC
few TRBD1 TRBJ1-2 TRBV6-1 CASSEARDRGNYGYTF TGTGCCAGCAGTGAAGCGCGGGACAGGGGTAACTATGGCTACACCTTC
NA NA TRBJ2-7 TRBV6-5 CASSYSGLSSYEQYF TGTGCCAGCAGTTATTCGGGTCTCAGCTCCTACGAGCAGTACTTC
NA NA TRBJ1-4 TRBV4-2 CASSPIPQGGALRRTNEKLFF TGTGCCAGCAGCCCTATCCCGCAGGGAGGGGCCCTTCGGCGTACTAATGAAAAACTGTTTTTT
NA NA TRBJ1-2 TRBV21-1 CASSKGEGQGFGYQDYGYTF TGTGCCAGCAGCAAAGGGGAGGGACAGGGATTTGGGTATCAGGACTATGGCTACACCTTC